One T cell receptor beta chain is described in this entry. The sample originates from a study of blood T cell repertoires in COVID-19. At the level of the study: From the United States, Italy and Spain came samples of acute and convalescent COVID-19. The analysed material was cDNA or gDNA that came from T cells, B-cell-depleted T cells, or PBMCs.

Study processing details: Amplification from reference gene primers served as the basis for estimated nucleated cell counts. Profiling relied on immunoSEQ multiplex PCR, and the TCRdb table lists in-frame clones only, not all of them. D and trimming come from the DNA, and the V and J calls and clone size come from that table. The sample lists around 130,000 clones, roughly 88% seen once, with around 4% in the top ten. This receptor was obtained from a man aged 40-49 years with acute or convalescent COVID-19. The source material was peripheral blood.

The chain's CDR3 is CASSSGQGDSPLHF. For the CDR3, the DNA is TGTGCCAGCAGCTCAGGACAGGGTGATTCACCCCTCCACTTT. The chain combines TRBV9 with TRBJ1-6; 8 bases are a match to TRBD1. Germline values: CDR1 SGDLS, CDR2 YYNGEE. This CDR3 is 14 amino acids long. The ends lost 4 bases at V and 8 bases at J; junction bases unmatched: 5.